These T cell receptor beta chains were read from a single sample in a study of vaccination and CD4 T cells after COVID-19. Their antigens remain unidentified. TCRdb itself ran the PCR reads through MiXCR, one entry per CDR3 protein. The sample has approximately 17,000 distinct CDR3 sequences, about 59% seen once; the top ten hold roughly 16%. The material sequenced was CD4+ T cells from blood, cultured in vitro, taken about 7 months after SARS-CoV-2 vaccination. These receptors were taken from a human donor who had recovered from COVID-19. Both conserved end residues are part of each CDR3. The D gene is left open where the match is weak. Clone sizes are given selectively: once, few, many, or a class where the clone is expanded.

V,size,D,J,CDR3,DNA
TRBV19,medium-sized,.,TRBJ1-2,CASSIHGDYGYTF,TGTGCCAGTAGTATCCATGGGGACTATGGCTACACCTTC
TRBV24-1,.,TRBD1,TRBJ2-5,CATSDPGTGEETQYF,TGTGCCACCAGTGATCCCGGGACAGGGGAAGAGACCCAGTACTTC
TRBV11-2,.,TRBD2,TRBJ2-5,CASSLSSGRETQYF,TGTGCCAGCAGCTTATCTAGCGGGAGAGAGACCCAGTACTTC
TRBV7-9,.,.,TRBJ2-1,CASSLGWDFSEQFF,TGTGCCAGCAGCTTAGGGTGGGACTTCAGTGAGCAGTTCTTC
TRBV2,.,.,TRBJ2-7,CASSEAGGIYEQYF,TGTGCCAGCAGTGAAGCTGGCGGGATCTACGAGCAGTACTTC
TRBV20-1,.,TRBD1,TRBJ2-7,CRASRLDRGPGDEYEQYF,TGCAGAGCTTCCCGGTTGGACAGGGGGCCGGGGGACGAATACGAGCAGTACTTC
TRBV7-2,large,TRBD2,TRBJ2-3,CASSFLGLAGGGSEDTQYF,TGTGCCAGCAGCTTCCTGGGACTAGCGGGAGGGGGGAGTGAAGATACGCAGTATTTT
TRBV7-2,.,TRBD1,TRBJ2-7,CATGTGFSYEQYF,TGTGCTACCGGGACAGGGTTTTCCTACGAGCAGTACTTC
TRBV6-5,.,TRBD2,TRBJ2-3,CASSYWGLAGGLTDTQYF,TGTGCCAGCAGTTATTGGGGACTAGCGGGGGGGCTAACAGATACGCAGTATTTT
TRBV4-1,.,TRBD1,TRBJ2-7,CASSHGQGFAYEQYF,TGCGCCAGCAGCCACGGACAGGGATTCGCCTACGAGCAGTACTTC
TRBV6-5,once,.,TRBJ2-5,CASSYSGSSLETQYF,TGTGCCAGCAGTTACTCTGGGAGTTCATTAGAGACCCAGTACTTC
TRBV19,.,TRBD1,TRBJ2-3,CASSQPGTGYADTQYF,TGTGCCAGTAGCCAGCCCGGGACAGGGTACGCAGATACGCAGTATTTT
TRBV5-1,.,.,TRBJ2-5,CASSFGSSETQYF,TGCGCCAGCAGCTTCGGGAGCTCAGAGACCCAGTACTTC
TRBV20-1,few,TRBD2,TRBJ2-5,CSAAPGLAGGTQYF,TGCAGTGCTGCCCCGGGACTAGCGGGAGGGACCCAGTACTTC
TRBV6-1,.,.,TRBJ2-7,CASSEAGAGDPYEQYF,TGTGCCAGCAGTGAGGCCGGGGCAGGGGATCCCTACGAGCAGTACTTC
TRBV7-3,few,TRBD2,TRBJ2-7,CASQLTSGYEQYF,TGTGCCAGCCAGCTGACTAGCGGCTACGAGCAGTACTTC
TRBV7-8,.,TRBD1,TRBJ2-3,CASSLYGQGAPGDTQYF,TGTGCCAGCAGCTTATACGGACAGGGGGCGCCGGGAGATACGCAGTATTTT
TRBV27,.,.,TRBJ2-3,CASSFRWGDTQYF,TGTGCCAGCAGTTTTCGATGGGGCGATACGCAGTATTTT
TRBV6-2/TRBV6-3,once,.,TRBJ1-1,CASSNIPFRNTEAFF,TGTGCCAGCAGTAACATACCCTTTAGGAACACTGAAGCTTTCTTT
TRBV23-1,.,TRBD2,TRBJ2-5,CASSPQGTSGQETQYF,TGCGCCAGCAGTCCTCAGGGGACTAGCGGACAAGAGACCCAGTACTTC
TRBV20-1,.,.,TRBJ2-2,CSARDPTRFQPGELFF,TGCAGTGCTAGAGATCCCACGCGTTTTCAGCCCGGGGAGCTGTTTTTT
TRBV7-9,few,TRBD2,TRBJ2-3,CASSLGRALAGFIDTQYF,TGTGCCAGCAGCTTAGGGCGGGCGCTAGCGGGATTCATAGATACGCAGTATTTT